Included here is one T cell receptor (beta chain) sequence, with context. Its antigen is currently not known. Base qualities are not recorded, but no much larger clone differs from it by a single base. The data were taken from a study of cytomegalovirus exposure and HLA in healthy donors (dated by TCRdb to 2016 to 2017). With respect to the entire study: According to an earlier analysis of a few hundred of the donors, about 179 million T cells yielded 90 million to 130 million unique TCR beta sequences and approximately 300 Gb of sequence data. Alongside the repertoire data, information on donor age, sex, ethnicity and CMV serostatus was compiled. The T cell repertoires of around 730 subjects were profiled by immunosequencing and related to cytomegalovirus serostatus. The study aimed to test whether signatures of past pathogen exposure could be identified by cataloging public T cell receptors. Four or five DR-DQ haplotypes were handled as single units for association and clustering, since linkage in the cohort was strong. Class I and class II HLA loci were covered by the typing at four-digit resolution. To decide whether each TCR beta V gene segment behaved as functional or pseudogenic, an earlier analysis of approximately 600 of the donors relied on high-throughput TCR beta sequencing. All discovery cohort repertoires had been generated using a single sequencing platform. Approximately 310 gigabases of sequencing data and around 80 million unique TCR sequences made up an early release that covered approximately 700 HLA-typed donors. On average, around 240,000 unique TCR beta nucleotide sequences were sequenced per donor among 300 to 500 genotyped donors of the cohort, with roughly 18% of those sequences being non-productive. The study combined high-throughput TCR immunosequencing, statistical association of individual TCRs with disease status, and machine learning to predict cytomegalovirus infection status. The number of donors typed differed by locus, with 629-630 for A, B, C, DRB1 and DQB1, roughly 520 for DQA1, over 600 for DPA1, and 472 for DPB1. Of the 300 to 500 genotyped donors, 75% to 85% were placed in the genetic ancestry cluster associated with self-reported Caucasian donors. The later analysis used no new phenotypic data to find candidate immune exposures, relying instead on TCR beta sequences and their occurrence across donors. Besides the first cohort of 500 to 700 subjects, a separate validation cohort made up of roughly 130 different subjects was used. A later genetic analysis used genome-wide SNP genotypes for 398 of the 666 donors, treating that subset as a discovery cohort. A later analysis re-examined previously published TCR beta repertoires from 610 or so donors and added high-resolution HLA genotyping to investigate patterns of TCR occurrence. Points the paper makes about the study in general: Only TCR beta chains were sequenced in this cohort, and the absence of alpha or paired-chain data limited detectable features. A further reported finding was that TCR beta sequences accurately predicted the HLA-A and HLA-B alleles for most subjects in the first cohort. Compared with the roughly 720-donor mean, donors in an Asian-associated ancestry cluster had fewer N-insertions in productive TCRs, according to a later genetic analysis. The sequencing pipeline was judged likely to have produced a cluster of highly shared sequence variants as a technical artifact. The classifier was reported to diagnose cytomegalovirus status with high specificity and sensitivity in both the original cohort and the validation cohort. In a later analysis, 16,951 TCR beta sequences were associated with specific HLA alleles at a false discovery rate of 0.05. A later analysis reported that several top co-occurrence clusters appeared linked to parvovirus B19, influenza, CMV and Epstein-Barr virus. It was suggested by the authors that the approach could potentially be generalized to other disease states and immunological phenotypes. HLA typing was unavailable for some donors at each locus, so association tests used only the typed subset. The presence/absence analyses assumed that sequencing depth was roughly uniform across donors, and that assumption may not be true. Correlated functional status among segregating V segments might reflect linkage disequilibrium, but an unknown experimental factor could not be ruled out. Over 15 rarely observed V segments, including chromosome 9 orphons, were excluded from the earlier analysis of about 610 of the donors because counts were too low. A total of 150 to 200 TCR beta chains were listed by the study as associated with cytomegalovirus. A later genetic analysis associated a missense DCLRE1C variant with V-gene and J-gene trimming of TCR beta chains, and an independent cohort replicated the association. In a later analysis, HLA-associated TCR beta chains showed more clonal expansion and lower generation probabilities than non-associated chains that were equally common. In a later analysis, TCR association rates were found to vary across HLA loci, with the most associated TCRs seen for DRB1 alleles and the fewest for HLA-C alleles. Across donors, most TCR sequences were observed very rarely, whereas some public TCRs were present in many individuals. When HLA alleles, especially DR and DQ, strongly co-occurred, attributing TCR associations to individual alleles was difficult. Some IMGT-functional V segments, including TRBV6-2 and TRBV6-3, could not be distinguished by the 87-base-pair reads and were therefore excluded. Three of the identified cytomegalovirus-associated TCR beta chains were confirmed in vitro to be specific for cytomegalovirus antigens. For the cohort, immune exposure information was limited to CMV serostatus. According to a later analysis, most CMV-associated TCR beta chains appeared to be HLA-restricted, and the HLA associations seemed to be driven largely by CMV exposure. Broadly in line with IMGT annotations, most TCR beta V segments showed up in productive rearrangements about 87% or about 30% of the time in an earlier analysis of approximately 640 of the donors.

Including the terminal cysteine and phenylalanine, the CDR3 comprises 14 residues. Only CDR3 DNA is held: 42 bases, read in frame from base 1. V is shortened by 0 bases, J by 9 bases, and the region joining them spans 15 bases. Taken from the germline V gene, the CDR1 and CDR2 loops are MGHRA and YSYEKL. In total, roughly 670 healthy bone marrow donors made up the cohort. All cohort members were sampled while nominally healthy, although unrecorded immune exposures were likely present. The donor tested CMV seronegative and was one of the 352 seronegative cohort members. A peripheral blood sample was provided by each donor, and peripheral blood mononuclear cells were used for TCR beta sequencing. The Qiagen DNeasy Blood Extraction Kit was used to extract genomic DNA from the blood cell samples. The method behind the library was the immunoSEQ multiplex PCR assay. For the multiplex PCR, a mixture combining 60 forward primers for TCR Vbeta segments and 13 reverse primers for TCR Jbeta segments was used. Amplification of the CDR3 region of rearranged TCR beta genes was performed with a multiplex PCR assay on genomic DNA. Amplified TCR beta libraries were sequenced as 87-base-pair reads on the Illumina HiSeq System. Per the original workflow: In a later analysis, 80 million or so unique TCR beta chains were counted across the 500 to 700 repertoires, and roughly 11 million of these chains were shared by at least two donors. To remove PCR and sequencing errors, raw reads were error-corrected and collapsed into unique sequences using a nearest-neighbor algorithm that merged closely related sequences. CDR3 sequences were aligned to IMGT reference sequences to assign V, D and J gene segments. For a sequence to be retained, a match of at least six nucleotides was required to both a V gene segment and a J gene segment. A rearrangement was called productive if the CDR3 had no stop codons and remained in frame with V and J, and every other rearrangement was called non-productive. Following IMGT convention, CDR3 was defined as the stretch from the second conserved V-encoded cysteine up to the conserved J-encoded phenylalanine. The earlier analysis of approximately 500 of the donors excluded sequences that lacked an unambiguous match to a single V gene segment. In an earlier analysis of approximately 590 of the donors, a V segment was called functional when productive rearrangements were above 56.7%, and segregating when the standard deviation between donors exceeded 5%. A statistical classification framework was built to diagnose cytomegalovirus status from the catalog of TCR beta chain sequences. A later analysis assigned V and J genes by comparing TCR nucleotide sequences with IMGT/GENE-DB human TR gene sequences. The TCRdist pipeline was used in a later analysis to assign CDR3 sequences and most-parsimonious VDJ recombination scenarios. In a later analysis, each TCR beta chain was defined by its CDR3 amino acid sequence together with its V-gene family, and reads lacking a unique V-gene family were excluded. As a way to deal with suspected cross-contamination and a sequencing artifact, a later analysis dropped 450 to 600 nucleotide sequences that were highly shared and had low generation probability. A later analysis calculated a clonal expansion index for each public chain from normalized within-repertoire ranks of inferred template counts. A later analysis computed generation probabilities with a VDJ recombination model fitted to out-of-frame rearrangements, and checked the results against IGoR. A later analysis scored TCR-TCR, TCR-HLA and TCR-CMV co-occurrence with hypergeometric tests, applying a repertoire-size bias correction to TCR pairs. False discovery rates were estimated in a later analysis by permuting HLA or CMV assignments 20 times. In a later analysis, co-occurring TCRs were grouped using DBSCAN, with TCRdist sequence similarity added in when clustering inside HLA-allele-positive subsets. Co-occurrence clustering excluded repertoires with fewer than 30,000 or more than 120,000 public chains, plus five with anomalous nucleotide sharing. Sourced from immuneACCESS, this table was stored by TCRdb with only in-frame sequences that have V and J called. A share of the clones is absent; for the studies checked, an unresolved V gene accounts for under half, and the remainder has no known explanation. Clone size and the V and J calls come from that table; the DNA yielded D and trimming. This sample lists 130,000 or so clones; approximately 71% were detected once. Jointly, the top ten make up about 1% of the sample.

Sequencing was done on a sample of PBMCs. The chain joins TRBV4-1 to TRBJ2-7; the D gene is possibly TRBD1, with 6 bases matching. This sequence was found in a woman aged 60-75 years in good health and CMV-seronegative. The CDR3 region has the sequence CASSQDSGDPGQYF. The DNA sequence is as follows: TGCGCCAGCAGCCAAGATTCAGGGGATCCGGGGCAGTACTTC.